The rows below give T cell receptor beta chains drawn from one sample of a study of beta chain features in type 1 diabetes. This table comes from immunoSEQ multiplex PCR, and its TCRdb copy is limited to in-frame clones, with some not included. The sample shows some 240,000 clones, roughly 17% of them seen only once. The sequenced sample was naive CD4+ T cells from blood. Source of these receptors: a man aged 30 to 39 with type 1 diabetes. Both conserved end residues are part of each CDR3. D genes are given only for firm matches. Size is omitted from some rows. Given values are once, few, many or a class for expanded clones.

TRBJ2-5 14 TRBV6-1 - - TGTGCCAGCCGATCAGGAGCAATTCAAGAGACCCAGTACTTC CASRSGAIQETQYF
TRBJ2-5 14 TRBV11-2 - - TGTGCCAGCAGCTTAGCGAGCACTCGAGAGACCCAGTACTTC CASSLASTRETQYF
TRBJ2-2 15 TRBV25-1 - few TGTGCCAGCAGTGAATTCCGGGGATTGACCGGGGAGCTGTTTTTT CASSEFRGLTGELFF
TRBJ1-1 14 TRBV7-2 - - TGTGCCAGCAGCTATCAACAGGGGAACACTGAAGCTTTCTTT CASSYQQGNTEAFF
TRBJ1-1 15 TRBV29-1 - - TGCAGCGTTGAAGTAATGGGTCAGAATTTCACTGAAGCTTTCTTT CSVEVMGQNFTEAFF
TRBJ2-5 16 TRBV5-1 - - TGCGCCAGCAGCTTGGCCTTTCAGGACCCCCAGGAGACCCAGTACTTC CASSLAFQDPQETQYF
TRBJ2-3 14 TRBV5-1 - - TGCGCCAGCAGCTTGAAATTAGGGCCAGATACGCAGTATTTT CASSLKLGPDTQYF
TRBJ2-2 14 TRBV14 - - TGTGCCAGCAGCCAACAGGGAAGCACCGGGGAGCTGTTTTTT CASSQQGSTGELFF
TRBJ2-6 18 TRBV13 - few TGTGCCAGCAGCCTCGGGACGCAACAGCGGCCTGGGGCCAACGTCCTGACTTTC CASSLGTQQRPGANVLTF
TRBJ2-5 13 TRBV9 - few TGTGCCAGCAGCCCTCGGTCAGGAGAGACCCAGTACTTC CASSPRSGETQYF
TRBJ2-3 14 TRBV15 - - TGTGCCACCAGCCTCCGAGGGATCATCCCCACGCAGTATTTT CATSLRGIIPTQYF
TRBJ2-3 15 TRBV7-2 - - TGTGCCAGCAGCTTAGATGCGGGGCCTCGGGATACGCAGTATTTT CASSLDAGPRDTQYF
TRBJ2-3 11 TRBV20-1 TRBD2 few TGCAGTGCTAGAACTGCCCTAGCGGGAGGGTTT CSARTALAGGF
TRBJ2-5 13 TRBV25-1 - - TGTGCCAGCAGTGAAACTTATGGAGAGACCCAGTACTTC CASSETYGETQYF